Presented here are 11 T cell receptor beta chains from one specimen sequenced in a study of memory CD4+ T cells and cytomegalovirus serostatus. The sort gate was single viable CD3+CD4+CD8-CD45RO+ cells for memory CD4+ T cells. Some clones are missing from TCRdb's copy, which holds only in-frame ones; the method was immunoSEQ multiplex PCR. The data contain roughly 50,000 clones, around 80% of them singletons. The sequencing sample was made of memory CD4+ T cells from blood. The receptors derive from an adult in good health and CMV-seronegative.

Here the CDR3 reads CASSFGKGQETQYF. In nucleotides, the CDR3 is TGCGCCAGCAGCTTTGGCAAGGGGCAAGAGACCCAGTACTTC. This rearrangement joins TRBV5-1 to TRBJ2-5; possible D gene TRBD1, 5 bases. This CDR3 contains 14 residues. Germline assignment: CDR1 SGHRS and CDR2 YFSETQ. V was clipped by 2 bases and J by 2 bases, with 10 bases between them.

The rearrangement joins TRBV19 to TRBJ2-6; D ambiguous. Germline loops: CDR1 LNHDA, CDR2 SQIVND (reference sequence). V lost 7 bases and J 0 bases, leaving 7 bases between the germline ends. The CDR3 has 14 residues. In DNA, the CDR3 is TGTGCCAGTAATGTAGGCTCTGGGGCCAACGTCCTGACTTTC. The encoded protein is CASNVGSGANVLTF.

This CDR3 reads CASSVGGAGGHPLGQYF. CDR3 bases: TGTGCCAGCAGCGTCGGTGGGGCTGGGGGACATCCTCTAGGGCAGTACTTC. The chain uses TRBV5-4 and TRBJ2-7; D is possibly TRBD1 (6 bases). The germline V gene encodes CDR1 SGHNT and CDR2 YYREEE (reference sequence). V was pared by 4 bases and J by 9 bases, with 29 bases between. The CDR3 has 17 residues.

This clone was seen only once. This chain joins TRBV20-1 and TRBJ2-3; the D is unclear. Germline loops: CDR1 DFQATT, CDR2 SNEGSKA (reference sequence). V was shortened by 6 bases and J by 5 bases, with 9 bases between the two germline ends. The CDR3 has 11 residues. The CDR3 nucleotides read TGCAGTGCCGCGTTGGAAGATACGCAGTATTTT. Its translation: CSAALEDTQYF.

This sequence joins TRBV12-5 and TRBJ2-7, with 9 bases aligning to TRBD1. This CDR3 has 16 amino acids. Germline V gene lookup returns CDR1 LGHNT and CDR2 FRNRAP. V gave up 0 bases and J gave up 5 bases; unmatched junction bases: 8. CDR3 bases: TGTGCTAGTGGTTTGGTAACCGGGACAGGGAAGAACGAGCAGTACTTC. Translated, it gives CASGLVTGTGKNEQYF.

This chain connects TRBV5-8 to TRBJ1-3; D uncertain. The V gene's germline CDR1 is SGHTS and CDR2 YDEGEE. This CDR3 has 14 amino acids. V was cut by 0 bases and J by 8 bases, with 12 bases left in between. This chain's CDR3 is CASSLDSWGYTIYF. The CDR3 nucleotides read TGTGCCAGCAGCTTGGACAGTTGGGGTTACACCATATATTTT.

The chain recombines TRBV14 with TRBJ2-3; 12 nucleotides align to TRBD2. Germline values: CDR1 SGHDN, CDR2 FVKESK. The length of the CDR3 is 13 residues. Trimming took 7 bases from V and 7 from J; bases not matched to a gene: 3. This chain's CDR3 is CASKLAGGHTQYF. CDR3 DNA sequence: TGTGCCAGCAAACTAGCGGGAGGACATACGCAGTATTTT.

The chain combines TRBV28 with TRBJ1-5; weak D call: TRBD1 (5 bases). V lost 5 bases and J lost 2, with 13 bases in between. The V gene's germline CDR1 is MDHEN and CDR2 SYDVKM. This CDR3 contains 15 residues. The CDR3 DNA sequence: TGTGCCAGCAGTCCCGGGCCCAGGGGCAATCAGCCCCAGCATTTT. Translating it yields CASSPGPRGNQPQHF.

The chain is built from TRBV5-4 and TRBJ1-1; the match to TRBD1 covers 11 bases. The germline V gene encodes CDR1 SGHNT and CDR2 YYREEE (reference sequence). The CDR3 runs to 18 residues. The V gene end was trimmed by 4 bases and the J gene end by 2 bases; junction bases not matched to a gene: 13. This CDR3 is CASSGNPGQGVRNTEAFF. The CDR3 coding sequence is TGTGCCAGCAGCGGCAATCCGGGACAGGGGGTTAGAAACACTGAAGCTTTCTTT.

The V call is TRBV10-1, the J call TRBJ1-1; tentative D call: TRBD1 (6 bases). Germline assignment: CDR1 WNHNN and CDR2 SYGVQD (reference sequence). This CDR3 has 18 residues. Between the trimmed V and J ends, which lost 3 bases and 3 bases, there was a span of 23 bases. CDR3 amino acids: CASSDCQTLPGGHTEAFF. CDR3 nucleotide sequence: TGCGCCAGCAGTGATTGTCAGACACTACCCGGGGGGCACACTGAAGCTTTCTTT.

The genes are TRBV7-2 and TRBJ2-3; no definite D call. V was shortened by 5 bases and J by 2 bases, with 17 bases between the two germline ends. There are 16 residues in the CDR3. CDR1 is SGHTA, CDR2 FQGNSA, per germline. The CDR3 protein is CASSPKGVVVTDTQYF. The CDR3 bases are TGTGCCAGCAGCCCCAAAGGAGTCGTCGTCACAGATACGCAGTATTTT.